The 15 T cell receptor beta chains reported below all come from one sample, sequenced in a study of cytotoxic CD8 clonotypes in ibrutinib-treated CLL. Sequencing used immunoSEQ multiplex PCR; TCRdb keeps in-frame clones, though not all of them. The repertoire holds more than 200,000 clones, with 79% as singletons. The material was PBMCs, obtained after 12 months of ibrutinib treatment. The source is a human donor with chronic lymphocytic leukemia.

The chain uses TRBV10-2 and TRBJ2-7; D might be TRBD1 or TRBD2, each matching 5 bases. Germline V gives CDR1 WSHSY, CDR2 SAAADI. Trimming shortened V by 4 bases and J by 6 bases, and 16 bases separated the two germline ends. The CDR3 extends over 14 amino acids. The CDR3 reads CASSGGLPGAEQYF. CDR3 in DNA: TGCGCCAGCAGTGGCGGCCTGCCCGGGGCCGAGCAGTACTTC.

This chain joins TRBV5-6 and TRBJ1-4; a possible D gene is TRBD1 (6 bases). V was clipped by 1 base and J by 3 bases, with 16 bases between them. The CDR3 runs 17 residues. Germline V gives CDR1 SGHDT, CDR2 YYEEEE. CDR3 loop: CASSLFSSGAANEKLFF. Here the CDR3 DNA reads TGTGCCAGCAGCTTGTTTTCGTCGGGGGCGGCTAATGAAAAACTGTTTTTT.

In its sample, this clone was seen a few times. The chain joins TRBV6-5 to TRBJ1-6; the match to TRBD1 covers 10 bases. Germline assignment: CDR1 MNHEY and CDR2 SVGAGI. After removal of 0 bases from V and 10 bases from J, the junction contained 3 bases not matched to a gene. The CDR3 length is 15 residues. The CDR3 here is CASSYSGTGDSPLHF. CDR3 in DNA: TGTGCCAGCAGTTACTCGGGGACAGGGGACTCACCCCTCCACTTT.

Only a few counts were recorded for this clone. V gene TRBV6-5 combines with J gene TRBJ2-1; D ambiguous. Germline V CDR1 and CDR2: MNHEY, SVGAGI. The ends were cut back, 2 bases at V and 0 bases at J, with 8 bases in the middle. The CDR3 runs to 15 residues. CDR3 loop: CASSYDTNSYNEQFF. The DNA for the CDR3 is TGTGCCAGCAGTTACGACACAAACTCCTACAATGAGCAGTTCTTC.

This clone was detected only once. The chain carries TRBV27 and TRBJ2-7; possibly TRBD1 for D (6 bases). The CDR3 runs to 14 residues. Germline V gene sequence: CDR1 MNHEY, CDR2 SMNVEV (reference sequence). Trimming left V 6 bases short and J 4 bases short, with 16 bases between. CDR3 DNA sequence: TGTGCCAGCAGCCCCTCGACAGGATCTTACGAGCAGTACTTC. It yields the protein CASSPSTGSYEQYF.

V usage is TRBV11-2 and J usage is TRBJ2-3; a weak D match, TRBD1 (6 bases). The CDR3 length is 14 residues. Germline values: CDR1 SGHAT, CDR2 FQNNGV. Trimming removed 8 bases at V and 2 bases at J, with 14 bases between. CDR3 in amino acids: CASGRQENTDTQYF. CDR3 DNA sequence: TGTGCCAGCGGAAGACAGGAAAACACAGATACGCAGTATTTT.

The chain couples TRBV5-1 to TRBJ1-1, with D unclear. With 1 base removed from V and 1 base from J, the gap between germline ends came to 11 bases. The CDR3 has 15 amino acids. The V gene's germline CDR1 is SGHRS and CDR2 YFSETQ. CDR3 loop: CASSLRSGGNTEAFF. As DNA, the CDR3 is TGCGCCAGCAGCTTGCGCTCAGGTGGGAACACTGAAGCTTTCTTT.

This chain connects TRBV5-6 to TRBJ2-1; TRBD2 aligns across 7 bases. Germline CDR1 and CDR2: SGHDT and YYEEEE. This CDR3 is built from 15 residues. The ends lost 1 base at V and 7 bases at J; junction bases unmatched: 8. The CDR3 sequence is CASSLTRGLRNEQFF. CDR3 nucleotide sequence: TGTGCCAGCAGCTTGACGCGGGGACTAAGGAATGAGCAGTTCTTC.

The chain has TRBV21-1 and TRBJ1-1; the table's D call, TRBD1, was not checked against the DNA. TRBV21-1 constitutes a pseudogene. The CDR3 contains 16 residues. This CDR3 reads CASKTNRGGFGTEAFF. The CDR3 DNA sequence: TGTGCCAGCAAGACGAACAGGGGTGGGTTCGGTACTGAAGCTTTCTTT.

The J gene is TRBJ1-6, the V gene TRBV10-2; D may be TRBD1 (6 bases). Trimming cost V 0 bases and J 8 bases, with 11 bases left between them. The germline CDR1 and CDR2 sequences are WSHSY and SAAADI. This CDR3 is 15 amino acids long. Here the CDR3 reads CASSESDSRDSPLHF. The DNA of the CDR3 is TGCGCCAGCAGTGAGTCGGACAGCCGGGATTCACCCCTCCACTTT.

The rearrangement joins TRBV4-1 to TRBJ2-5, with 7 bases aligning to TRBD2. CDR1 MGHRA and CDR2 YSYEKL come from the germline V gene. CDR3 size: 16 residues. After removal of 4 bases from V and 2 bases from J, the junction contained 10 bases not matched to a gene. The CDR3 DNA sequence: TGCGCCAGCAGCCCACGCCTGGCGGGAGTTCAAGAGACCCAGTACTTC. This sequence encodes CASSPRLAGVQETQYF.

The CDR3 DNA sequence: TGTGCCAGCAGCTTAGACAGCTCGGCCCAGTTCTTC. This gives the protein CASSLDSSAQFF. The V and J genes are TRBV11-2 and TRBJ2-1, with no clear D. Trimming shortened V by 0 bases and J by 13 bases, and 10 bases separated the two germline ends. The germline CDR1 and CDR2 sequences are SGHAT and FQNNGV. This CDR3 is built from 12 residues. The full variable domain, completed using reference TRBV11-2 and TRBJ2-1, is EAGVAQSPRYKIIEKRQSVAFWCNPISGHATLYWYQQILGQGPKLLIQFQNNGVVDDSQLPKDRFSAERLKGVDSTLKIQPAKLEDSAVYLCASSLDSSAQFFGPGTRLTVL.

This sequence joins TRBV5-1 and TRBJ2-7, with D perhaps TRBD1 (6 bases). Trimming pared 3 bases from V and 4 bases from J, leaving 11 bases between. CDR1 and CDR2 from the germline V gene are SGHRS and YFSETQ. The CDR3 runs 13 residues. The CDR3 DNA reads as TGCGCCAGCAGCTCAGGGGCAGGGTACGAGCAGTACTTC. Residues: CASSSGAGYEQYF.

This chain uses TRBV5-4 with TRBJ2-6; TRBD1 might be the D (6 bases). CDR3 length equals 16 residues. V dropped 5 bases and J dropped 0 bases, with 12 bases sitting between them. Germline CDR1 is SGHNT and CDR2 is YYREEE (reference sequence). This CDR3 reads CASSRQVISGANVLTF. The CDR3, as DNA: TGTGCCAGCAGTAGACAGGTTATCTCTGGGGCCAACGTCCTGACTTTC. Supplemented by reference TRBV5-4 and TRBJ2-6, the full variable domain reads ETGVTQSPTHLIKTRGQQVTLRCSSQSGHNTVSWYQQALGQGPQFIFQYYREEENGRGNFPPRFSGLQFPNYSSELNVNALELDDSALYLCASSRQVISGANVLTFGAGSRLTVL.

The CDR3 spells CASSVEAGDLYEQYF. CDR3 DNA sequence: TGTGCCAGCAGCGTAGAAGCGGGGGACCTCTACGAGCAGTACTTC. The V and J genes are TRBV9 and TRBJ2-7; 8 bases match TRBD2. The V gene end was trimmed by 0 bases and the J gene end by 3 bases; junction bases not matched to a gene: 5. The CDR3 is 15 amino acids. Germline V CDR1 and CDR2: SGDLS, YYNGEE.